These 10 T cell receptor beta chains were sequenced from one sample in a study of CD8 T cells in Susac syndrome (dated by TCRdb to the late 2010s). Libraries were prepared through the immunoSEQ multiplex PCR assay. RNA was extracted using the RNeasy kit, and about 0.45 to 1 ug of the RNA was reverse transcribed with random hexamers. In-frame beta chains were kept once TCRdb had trimmed the public reads at Q25 with fastp and called clones with MiXCR. Records with the same CDR3 protein are collapsed into one entry carrying the most frequent genes and DNA. Present in this sample are 50,000 or so distinct CDR3 sequences, roughly 93% of which were seen just once. The ten most abundant clones make up 0.5% to 0.6% of the sample. Sequenced material: CD8+ T cells from PBMCs. These receptors originate from a human donor in good health.

The chain has TRBV28 and TRBJ2-6; 10 bases match TRBD1. The CDR3 length is 16 residues. Unmatched junction bases numbered 4, after V lost 6 bases and J lost 2 bases. From germline, CDR1 is MDHEN and CDR2 SYDVKM. The CDR3, as DNA: TGTGCCAGCAGAAGACAGGGGGCCGCTGGGGCCAACGTCCTGACTTTC. Translated: CASRRQGAAGANVLTF.

V is TRBV6-5 and J is TRBJ2-3; TRBD1 agrees at 7 bases. The germline V gene has CDR1 MNHEY and CDR2 SVGAGI. The CDR3 runs 18 residues. V trimming: 4 bases; J trimming: 0 bases; junction bases outside the gene matches: 13. The CDR3 protein is CASSSITGVLPSTDTQYF. CDR3 bases: TGTGCCAGCAGTTCGATTACAGGGGTTCTGCCTAGCACAGATACGCAGTATTTT.

V gene TRBV28 combines with J gene TRBJ1-4; TRBD1 agrees at 7 bases. CDR1 is MDHEN and CDR2 is SYDVKM in the germline V gene. This CDR3 spans 15 amino acids. J was trimmed by 8 bases and V by 3 bases; bases with no gene match: 9. The CDR3 here is CASSFPGTVLEKLFF. The DNA for the CDR3 is TGTGCCAGCAGTTTCCCCGGGACAGTCTTAGAAAAACTGTTTTTT.

The rearrangement joins TRBV14 to TRBJ2-5, with TRBD1 matching 8 bases. Germline V gene lookup returns CDR1 SGHDN and CDR2 FVKESK. The J segment lost 5 bases and the V segment lost 0 bases, leaving 8 bases of the junction unmatched. The CDR3 consists of 16 residues. CDR3 protein: CASSQELETGDETQYF. The CDR3 bases are TGTGCCAGCAGCCAAGAATTGGAGACAGGGGACGAGACCCAGTACTTC.

The gene calls are TRBV5-1 and TRBJ2-7, with D possibly being TRBD2 (6 bases). The germline V gene encodes CDR1 SGHRS and CDR2 YFSETQ. Trimming pared 5 bases from V and 1 base from J, leaving 10 bases between. CDR3 length: 13 amino acids. CDR3: CASRRLGSYEQYF. The CDR3 DNA reads as TGCGCCAGCAGAAGACTAGGTTCCTACGAGCAGTACTTC. The full variable domain, rest sourced from reference TRBV5-1 and TRBJ2-7, is KAGVTQTPRYLIKTRGQQVTLSCSPISGHRSVSWYQQTPGQGLQFLFEYFSETQRNKGNFPGRFSGRQFSNSRSEMNVSTLELGDSALYLCASRRLGSYEQYFGPGTRLTVT.

This rearrangement joins TRBV4-1 to TRBJ2-1, with 9 nucleotides matching TRBD2. There are 12 residues in the CDR3. Germline values: CDR1 MGHRA, CDR2 YSYEKL. V lost 8 bases to trimming and J lost 7 bases; unmatched junction nucleotides: 3. The CDR3 nucleotides are TGCGCCAGCGCGGGAGGGGGGAATGAGCAGTTCTTC. Translation: CASAGGGNEQFF.

The genes are TRBV5-6 and TRBJ2-2; a possible D gene is TRBD1 (6 bases). Germline V gene data show CDR1 as SGHDT and CDR2 as YYEEEE. Trimming left V 4 bases short and J 7 bases short, with 14 bases between. This CDR3 spans 14 amino acids. The CDR3 DNA reads as TGTGCCAGCAGCCCCGACAGGAGAGTCGGGGAGCTGTTTTTT. This translates into CASSPDRRVGELFF. Variable domain in full (rest from reference TRBV5-6 and TRBJ2-2): DAGVTQSPTHLIKTRGQQVTLRCSPKSGHDTVSWYQQALGQGPQFIFQYYEEEERQRGNFPDRFSGHQFPNYSSELNVNALLLGDSALYLCASSPDRRVGELFFGEGSRLTVL.

The rearrangement links TRBV27 to TRBJ2-1, with 9 bases lining up with TRBD2. The germline V gene has CDR1 MNHEY and CDR2 SMNVEV (reference sequence). Trimming removed 3 bases from V and 1 base from J; junction bases left unmatched: 7. The CDR3 loop spans 17 amino acids. The CDR3 is CASSFVAGGPSYNEQFF. The DNA of the CDR3 is TGTGCCAGCAGTTTTGTTGCGGGAGGGCCGTCCTACAATGAGCAGTTCTTC.

Relative to its sample, this clonotype is medium-sized. This chain connects TRBV13 to TRBJ2-4; D might be TRBD2 (6 bases). CDR1 and CDR2 from the germline V gene are PRHDT and FYEKMQ (reference sequence). The CDR3 length is 17 residues. V gave up 0 bases and J gave up 8 bases, with 20 bases separating them. In DNA, the CDR3 is TGTGCCAGCAGCTTAGGGGAGGGTTGGAATTTTAAGGACATTCAGTACTTC. Its protein is CASSLGEGWNFKDIQYF.

This chain connects TRBV6-2 or TRBV6-3 to TRBJ2-1; 10 bases align to TRBD2. Germline V gene data show CDR1 as MNHEY and CDR2 as SVGEGT. Germline trimming cut 6 bases from V and 5 bases from J; bases unmatched to any gene: 7. The CDR3 totals 15 residues. The chain's CDR3 is CASRRTSGNHNEQFF. The CDR3 coding sequence is TGTGCCAGCAGAAGAACTAGCGGGAACCACAATGAGCAGTTCTTC.